Detailed here is one T cell receptor (beta chain). The specificity of this receptor is unknown. Base qualities are missing; no much larger clone stands one base away. These data originate in a study of control samples from healthy donors and cancer patients (TCRdb year 2020). Including cysteine and phenylalanine, the CDR3 has 14 amino acids. The read is trimmed to its CDR3 DNA, 42 bases read in frame from base 1. V loses 4 bases, J loses 0 bases, and the germline ends lie 9 bases apart. For CDR1 and CDR2, the germline V gene lists SNHLY and FYNNEI. Libraries were made using the immunoSEQ multiplex PCR assay. Imported from immuneACCESS, the table was reduced by TCRdb to in-frame sequences with V and J called. These copies leave out some clones; in studies compared against another copy, an unresolved V gene accounts for under half, and the cause of the remainder is not known. Across this sample there are some 110,000 clones, with around 87% seen only once. Approximately 1.1% of the sample is in the top ten clones.

The sequence came from a woman between 50 and 59 years old with colorectal cancer. The rearranged chain carries TRBV2 and TRBJ1-2; the D gene is perhaps TRBD1, on 6 matching bases. Sequenced sample: PBMCs. The CDR3 in this case is CASSGDTSNYGYTF. In nucleotide form, the sequence is TGTGCCAGCAGTGGGGACACATCTAACTATGGCTACACCTTC.